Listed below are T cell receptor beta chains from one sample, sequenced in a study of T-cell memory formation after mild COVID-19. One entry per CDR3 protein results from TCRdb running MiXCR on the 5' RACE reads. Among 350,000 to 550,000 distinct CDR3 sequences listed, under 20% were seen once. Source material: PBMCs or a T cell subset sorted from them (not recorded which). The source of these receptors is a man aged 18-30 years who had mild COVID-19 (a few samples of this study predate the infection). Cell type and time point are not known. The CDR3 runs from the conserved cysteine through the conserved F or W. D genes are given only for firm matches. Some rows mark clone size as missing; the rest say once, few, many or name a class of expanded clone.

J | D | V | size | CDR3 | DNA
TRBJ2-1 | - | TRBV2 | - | CASSSDGVYNEQFF | TGTGCCAGCAGTTCTGACGGGGTTTACAATGAGCAGTTCTTC
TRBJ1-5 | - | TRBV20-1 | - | CSALPGHWNQPQHF | TGCAGTGCTCTTCCGGGACATTGGAATCAGCCCCAGCATTTT
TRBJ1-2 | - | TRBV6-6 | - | CASREVNGYTF | TGTGCCAGCCGTGAGGTGAACGGCTACACCTTC
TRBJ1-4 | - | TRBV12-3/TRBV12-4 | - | CASSLVLGEKLFF | TGTGCCAGCAGTTTAGTCCTGGGAGAAAAACTGTTTTTT
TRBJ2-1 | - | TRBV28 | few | CASVNSGSYNEQFF | TGTGCCAGCGTAAATTCTGGCTCCTACAATGAGCAGTTCTTC
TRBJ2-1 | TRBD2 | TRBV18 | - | CASSPPGGGVNEQFF | TGTGCCAGCTCACCACCGGGCGGGGGAGTCAATGAGCAGTTCTTC
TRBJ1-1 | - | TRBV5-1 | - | CASSLGGLSGAEAFF | TGCGCCAGCAGCTTGGGGGGTTTGAGCGGGGCTGAAGCTTTCTTT
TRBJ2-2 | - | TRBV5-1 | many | CASEAGSNTGELFF | TGCGCCAGTGAAGCGGGTTCGAACACCGGGGAGCTGTTTTTT
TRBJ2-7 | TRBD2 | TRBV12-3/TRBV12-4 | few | CASSLRPLSSGASYEQYF | TGTGCCAGCAGTCTCAGGCCCCTTTCGAGCGGGGCCTCCTACGAGCAGTACTTC
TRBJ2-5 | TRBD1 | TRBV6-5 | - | CASSYVGTGYQETQYF | TGTGCCAGCAGTTACGTTGGGACAGGGTACCAAGAGACCCAGTACTTC
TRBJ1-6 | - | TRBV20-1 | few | CSARTGTNLVPLHF | TGCAGTGCTAGAACCGGGACAAACCTGGTCCCCCTCCACTTT
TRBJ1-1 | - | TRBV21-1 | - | CASSKGGGLSTEAFF | TGTGCCAGCAGCAAGGGAGGGGGACTGTCCACTGAAGCTTTCTTT
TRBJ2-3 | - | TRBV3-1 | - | CASSLGTHTDTQYF | TGTGCCAGCAGCTTGGGTACGCACACAGATACGCAGTATTTT
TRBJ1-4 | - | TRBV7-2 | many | CASSLSPAGEKLFF | TGTGCCAGCAGCTTATCCCCTGCAGGGGAAAAACTGTTTTTT
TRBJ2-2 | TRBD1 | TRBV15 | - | CATEKTGYGNTGELFF | TGTGCCACTGAGAAGACAGGGTACGGGAACACCGGGGAGCTGTTTTTT
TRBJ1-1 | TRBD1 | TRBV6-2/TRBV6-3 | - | CASSTQGVYTEAFF | TGTGCCAGCAGTACCCAGGGGGTGTACACTGAAGCTTTCTTT
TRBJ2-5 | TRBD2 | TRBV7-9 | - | CASSSYSGGDQETQYF | TGTGCCAGCAGCTCTTATAGCGGGGGAGACCAAGAGACCCAGTACTTC
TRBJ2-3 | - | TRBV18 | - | CASSPSQDTQYF | TGTGCCAGCTCACCTTCTCAAGATACGCAGTATTTT
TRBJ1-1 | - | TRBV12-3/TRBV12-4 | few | CASTDSSMNTEAFF | TGTGCCAGCACCGACAGCTCCATGAACACTGAAGCTTTCTTT
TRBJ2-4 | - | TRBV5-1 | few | CASSLGGRSIQYF | TGCGCCAGCAGCTTGGGGGGGCGAAGCATTCAGTACTTC
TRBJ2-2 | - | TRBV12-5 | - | CASGPHPGNTGELFF | TGTGCTAGTGGTCCCCATCCGGGTAACACCGGGGAGCTGTTTTTT
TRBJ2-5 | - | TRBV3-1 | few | CASSQLSSETQYF | TGTGCCAGCAGCCAACTATCGAGCGAGACCCAGTACTTC
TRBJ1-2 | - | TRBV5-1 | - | CASSLYGVYGYTF | TGCGCCAGCAGCTTGTACGGGGTCTATGGCTACACCTTC
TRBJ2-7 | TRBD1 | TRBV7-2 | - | CASSTTGGISYEQYF | TGTGCCAGCAGCACGACAGGGGGGATTTCCTACGAGCAGTACTTC
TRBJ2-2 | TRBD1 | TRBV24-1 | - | CATSTGQGAGELFF | TGTGCCACCAGCACGGGACAGGGAGCCGGGGAGCTGTTTTTT
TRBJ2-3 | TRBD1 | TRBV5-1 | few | CASRAGQGVFRDTQYF | TGCGCCAGCAGGGCGGGACAGGGGGTGTTTCGGGATACGCAGTATTTT
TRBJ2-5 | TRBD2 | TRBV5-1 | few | CASSSSAGGGRQETQYF | TGCGCCAGCAGCTCCTCCGCAGGCGGGGGGCGCCAAGAGACCCAGTACTTC
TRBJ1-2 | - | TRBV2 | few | CASKAIPVGYTF | TGTGCCAGCAAGGCAATTCCCGTTGGCTACACCTTC
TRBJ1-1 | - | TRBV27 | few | CASSPVPHTEAFF | TGTGCCAGCAGTCCGGTTCCTCATACTGAAGCTTTCTTT
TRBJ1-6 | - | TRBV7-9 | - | CASSLLGGNPLHF | TGTGCCAGCAGCTTATTAGGCGGTAATCCCCTCCACTTT
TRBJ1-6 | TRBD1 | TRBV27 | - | CASRQTGGSPLHF | TGTGCCAGCAGACAGACAGGGGGGTCACCCCTCCACTTT
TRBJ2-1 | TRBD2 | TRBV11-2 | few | CASSYTGGLAGGKQFF | TGTGCCAGCAGCTACACAGGTGGGCTAGCGGGGGGGAAGCAGTTCTTC
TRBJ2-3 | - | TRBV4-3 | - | CASSRGLGEVGDTQYF | TGCGCCAGCAGCCGGGGGTTGGGTGAAGTAGGAGATACGCAGTATTTT
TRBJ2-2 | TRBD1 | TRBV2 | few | CASNLDRVNTGELFF | TGTGCCAGCAACTTGGACAGGGTGAACACCGGGGAGCTGTTTTTT
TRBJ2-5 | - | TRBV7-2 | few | CASSLDDRGETQYF | TGTGCCAGCAGCTTAGATGATCGGGGAGAGACCCAGTACTTC
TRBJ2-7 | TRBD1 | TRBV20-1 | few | CSAREHLGQGYYEQYF | TGCAGTGCTAGAGAGCATTTAGGACAGGGGTACTACGAGCAGTACTTC
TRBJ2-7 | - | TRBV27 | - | CASSSPSDSYEQYF | TGTGCCAGCAGTTCCCCCTCGGACAGCTACGAGCAGTACTTC
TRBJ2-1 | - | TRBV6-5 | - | CASSAGKGAYNEQFF | TGTGCCAGCAGCGCGGGGAAGGGGGCCTACAATGAGCAGTTCTTC
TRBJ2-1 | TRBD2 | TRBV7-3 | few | CASSLGLAGVGEQFF | TGTGCCAGCAGCTTAGGCCTAGCGGGGGTTGGAGAGCAGTTCTTC
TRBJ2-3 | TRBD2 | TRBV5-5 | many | CASSLVSGGADTQYF | TGTGCCAGCAGCTTGGTTAGCGGGGGAGCAGATACGCAGTATTTT
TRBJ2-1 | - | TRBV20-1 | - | CSAPLGNNEQFF | TGCAGTGCCCCCCTCGGGAACAATGAGCAGTTCTTC
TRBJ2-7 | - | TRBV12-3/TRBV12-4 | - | CASSLDRSARGEQYF | TGTGCCAGCAGTCTAGACAGGTCGGCAAGAGGCGAGCAGTACTTC
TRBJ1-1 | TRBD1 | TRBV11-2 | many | CASSLTGTMNTEAFF | TGTGCCAGCAGCTTGACAGGGACGATGAACACTGAAGCTTTCTTT
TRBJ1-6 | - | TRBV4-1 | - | CASSQSAGVAISPLHF | TGCGCCAGCAGCCAATCCGCCGGGGTGGCAATTTCACCCCTCCACTTT
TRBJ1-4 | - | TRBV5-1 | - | CASSLIPATNEKLFF | TGCGCCAGCAGCTTGATCCCGGCGACTAATGAAAAACTGTTTTTT
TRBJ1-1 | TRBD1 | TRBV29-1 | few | CSVAGQEETEAFF | TGCAGCGTCGCGGGACAGGAGGAAACTGAAGCTTTCTTT
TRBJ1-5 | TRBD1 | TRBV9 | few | CASSVAGGSQPQHF | TGTGCCAGCAGCGTAGCAGGGGGCAGTCAGCCCCAGCATTTT
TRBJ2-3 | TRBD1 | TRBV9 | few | CASTNRWDRKQYF | TGTGCCAGCACCAACCGATGGGACAGAAAGCAGTATTTT
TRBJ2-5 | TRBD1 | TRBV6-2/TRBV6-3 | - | CASSGLRTGFQETQYF | TGTGCCAGCAGTGGCCTCCGGACAGGTTTCCAAGAGACCCAGTACTTC
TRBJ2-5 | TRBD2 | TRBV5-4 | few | CASSSRTSGGLQETQYF | TGTGCCAGCAGCTCACGGACTAGCGGGGGCCTACAAGAGACCCAGTACTTC
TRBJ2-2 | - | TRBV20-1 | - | CSATGLINTGELFF | TGCAGTGCAACGGGACTTATAAACACCGGGGAGCTGTTTTTT